This is a list of T cell receptor beta chains from one sample in a study of vaccination and CD4 T cells after COVID-19. What these receptors recognize is not known. TCRdb analysed the PCR reads with MiXCR anew, one entry per CDR3 protein. The sample holds around 18,000 distinct CDR3 sequences, about 35% seen once. Material for sequencing was cultured CD4+ T cells from blood. All receptors derive from a human donor with COVID-19. Each CDR3 is given with its conserved first and last residue. A D gene is named only where the DNA matches it firmly. Part of the rows lack a size; the others show once, few, many or a class for expanded clones.

v_call	d_call	j_call	cdr3_length	clone_size	cdr3_aa	cdr3_nt
TRBV10-2	NA	TRBJ1-1	14	NA	CASSEVGSNTEAFF	TGCGCCAGCAGTGAGGTAGGGTCGAACACTGAAGCTTTCTTT
TRBV4-1	TRBD1	TRBJ1-1	18	few	CASSQLTTRDRGNTEAFF	TGCGCCAGCAGCCAATTGACTACCCGGGACAGGGGAAACACTGAAGCTTTCTTT
TRBV29-1	TRBD1	TRBJ1-2	12	NA	CSVERGQAFYTF	TGCAGCGTTGAAAGGGGACAGGCCTTTTACACCTTC
TRBV7-6	NA	TRBJ2-1	12	NA	CASSQMTNEQFF	TGTGCCAGCAGCCAAATGACCAATGAGCAGTTCTTC
TRBV20-1	NA	TRBJ2-5	12	few	CSASTGQETQYF	TGCAGTGCGAGTACAGGCCAAGAGACCCAGTACTTC
TRBV7-2	TRBD2	TRBJ2-1	17	NA	CASSFELAGGSYNEQFF	TGTGCCAGCAGCTTCGAACTAGCGGGGGGTTCCTACAATGAGCAGTTCTTC
TRBV5-1	TRBD1	TRBJ2-7	15	NA	CASTQTTGGTYEQYF	TGCGCCAGCACCCAAACTACAGGGGGGACCTACGAGCAGTACTTC
TRBV6-1	TRBD2	TRBJ2-1	14	NA	CASFQRGGYNEQFF	TGTGCCAGCTTTCAGCGGGGGGGTTACAATGAGCAGTTCTTC
TRBV7-9	TRBD2	TRBJ2-7	16	NA	CASSRTGTSGTYEQYF	TGTGCCAGCAGCCGAACCGGGACTAGCGGAACCTACGAGCAGTACTTC
TRBV6-1	NA	TRBJ1-5	11	once	CATGFRWPQHF	TGTGCCACGGGGTTTCGGTGGCCCCAGCATTTT
TRBV12-5	NA	TRBJ2-7	15	medium-sized	CASGLGPRVSSEQYF	TGTGCTAGTGGTTTGGGCCCCAGGGTGTCTAGCGAGCAGTACTTC
TRBV7-7	TRBD1	TRBJ2-5	15	NA	CASSLGGGLQETQYF	TGTGCTAGCAGCTTAGGGGGCGGCTTACAAGAGACCCAGTACTTC
TRBV5-1	NA	TRBJ2-3	15	NA	CASSVQGSNTDTQYF	TGCGCCAGCAGTGTCCAGGGGTCCAACACAGATACGCAGTATTTT
TRBV12-3/TRBV12-4	NA	TRBJ1-5	15	NA	CASSLPGRGNQPQHF	TGTGCCAGCAGTTTGCCAGGACGGGGCAATCAGCCCCAGCATTTT
TRBV6-2/TRBV6-3	TRBD1	TRBJ1-5	16	few	CASSPLRDRGGQPQHF	TGTGCCAGCAGTCCCCTCCGGGACAGAGGGGGTCAGCCCCAGCATTTT
TRBV5-1	NA	TRBJ1-2	13	NA	CASSLQAGDGYTF	TGCGCCAGCAGCTTGCAGGCAGGGGACGGCTACACCTTC
TRBV29-1	NA	TRBJ2-7	13	NA	CSYKVGGFGEQYF	TGCAGTTACAAGGTCGGGGGTTTTGGTGAGCAGTACTTC
TRBV21-1	NA	TRBJ1-2	12	few	CASSPANYGYTF	TGTGCCAGCAGCCCAGCTAACTATGGCTACACCTTC